What follows is one T cell receptor beta chain and its context. What it binds is unknown. The sort gate was single viable CD3+CD4+CD8-CD45RO+ cells for memory CD4+ T cells. Total CD4+ T cells were enriched by CD4 positive selection. Sequencing used immunoSEQ multiplex PCR; TCRdb keeps in-frame clones, though not all of them. The sample carries about 92,000 clones, about 80% recorded once. The data stem from a study of memory CD4+ T cells and cytomegalovirus serostatus. Study-wide points: About 40% of the roughly 150 known CMV-associated TCRbeta sequences appeared in CD4+ memory. Suggested: most of the CMV-linked TCR signature lies in CD4+ memory cells.

Per the germline V gene, CDR1 is SEHNR and CDR2 is FQNEAQ (reference sequence). The CDR3 length is 16 residues. V trimming: 5 bases; J trimming: 7 bases; junction bases outside the gene matches: 14. Sequencing was carried out using memory CD4+ T cells from blood. V and J are TRBV7-9 and TRBJ1-2; 9 bases align to TRBD1. This clonotype originated in an adult in good health and CMV-seropositive. The CDR3 DNA reads as TGTGCCAGCAGCCCCCCGGGACAGGGTTTTGGGGGTGGCTACACCTTC. Translating gives CASSPPGQGFGGGYTF.